This T cell receptor (beta chain) was recorded in a study of blood T cell repertoires in COVID-19. Study context: There were acute and convalescent COVID-19 samples, and they came from the United States, Italy and Spain. PBMCs, B-cell-depleted T cells, or T cells were the source of the cDNA or gDNA that made up the material.

Recruits, aged about 18 to 95 years, lived in 24 US areas. This CDR3 is built from 16 residues. With 0 bases removed from V and 4 bases from J, the gap between germline ends came to 14 bases. The germline V gene has CDR1 SGHRS and CDR2 YFSETQ. Authors' methods: Cell counts per sample came from amplifying reference gene primers. Profiled with immunoSEQ multiplex PCR; TCRdb holds only in-frame clones, not every one. Clone size and V and J calls were adopted from that table, with D and trimming inferred from the DNA. The sample yields hundreds of thousands of clones, about 82% seen once. The TCR sequence derives from a woman between 45 and 65 years old with acute COVID-19. This sequence joins TRBV5-1 and TRBJ2-1; D possibly corresponds to TRBD2 (6 bases). The sample comprised PBMCs or T cells enriched from blood (not recorded which). The CDR3 DNA is TGCGCCAGCAGCTTGGCGGAGCGGGCAATATACAATGAGCAGTTCTTC. Translation gives CASSLAERAIYNEQFF.